The rows below give T cell receptor beta chains drawn from one sample of a study of blood T cell repertoires in COVID-19. Assay used: immunoSEQ multiplex PCR; TCRdb lists only in-frame clones, some missing. The sample has approximately 250,000 clones, approximately 89% seen once; the top ten hold around 1.6%. The material sequenced was peripheral blood. The receptors here all came from a woman aged 55-75 years who had recovered from COVID-19. The CDR3 runs from the conserved cysteine through the conserved F or W. Fields, in order: V gene, clone size, D gene, J gene, CDR3 DNA, CDR3 protein. The D gene is left open where the match is weak. Size is omitted from some rows. Given values are once, few, many or a class for expanded clones.

V gene: TRBV15
clone size: .
D gene: .
J gene: TRBJ2-7
CDR3 DNA: TGTGCCACCAGCAGAGCGTACACAGACTACGAGCAGTACTTC
CDR3 protein: CATSRAYTDYEQYF

V gene: TRBV4-1
clone size: .
D gene: TRBD2
J gene: TRBJ2-5
CDR3 DNA: TGCGCCAGCAGCCAACCCCCGGGACTAGCGGGGGCCAACCAAGAGACCCAGTACTTC
CDR3 protein: CASSQPPGLAGANQETQYF

V gene: TRBV5-1
clone size: .
D gene: TRBD2
J gene: TRBJ2-3
CDR3 DNA: TGCGCCAGCAGCTCCATAGCGGGGACGATCACAGATACGCAGTATTTT
CDR3 protein: CASSSIAGTITDTQYF

V gene: TRBV5-1
clone size: few
D gene: TRBD1
J gene: TRBJ1-2
CDR3 DNA: TGCGCCAGCCGTCCCGGGACAGGGGGCTTTGGCTACACCTTC
CDR3 protein: CASRPGTGGFGYTF

V gene: TRBV24-1
clone size: .
D gene: TRBD2
J gene: TRBJ2-2
CDR3 DNA: TGTGCCACCAGTGATCCGGGACTAGCGGGGGGGAAGAACACCGGGGAGCTGTTTTTT
CDR3 protein: CATSDPGLAGGKNTGELFF

V gene: TRBV28
clone size: .
D gene: .
J gene: TRBJ2-7
CDR3 DNA: TGTGCCAGCATTGTACAGGGCGGGTCTGGCGAGCAGTACTTC
CDR3 protein: CASIVQGGSGEQYF

V gene: TRBV2
clone size: once
D gene: .
J gene: TRBJ1-3
CDR3 DNA: TGTGCCAGCAGTGAAGGGACACCTGGAAACACCATATATTTT
CDR3 protein: CASSEGTPGNTIYF

V gene: TRBV7-8
clone size: .
D gene: .
J gene: TRBJ1-2
CDR3 DNA: TGTGCCAGCAGCTTACGTACGGTCAATTATGGCTACACCTTC
CDR3 protein: CASSLRTVNYGYTF

V gene: TRBV6-5
clone size: .
D gene: .
J gene: TRBJ2-1
CDR3 DNA: TGTGCCAGCAGTTACTCAAGGCAGGGTAACAATCAGCAGTTCTTC
CDR3 protein: CASSYSRQGNNQQFF

V gene: TRBV7-2
clone size: .
D gene: TRBD2
J gene: TRBJ2-2
CDR3 DNA: TGTGCCAGCAGCCCCCCGGGACTAGCGTTTTACCGGGAGCTGTTTTTT
CDR3 protein: CASSPPGLAFYRELFF

V gene: TRBV18
clone size: .
D gene: .
J gene: TRBJ2-7
CDR3 DNA: TGTGCCAGCTCACCACAGACAGGATCCTACGAGCAGTACTTC
CDR3 protein: CASSPQTGSYEQYF

V gene: TRBV27
clone size: .
D gene: .
J gene: TRBJ2-1
CDR3 DNA: TGTGCCAGCAGCCACTTGGTCGAGTCCTACAATGAGCAGTTCTTC
CDR3 protein: CASSHLVESYNEQFF

V gene: TRBV3-1/TRBV3-2
clone size: .
D gene: TRBD1
J gene: TRBJ1-5
CDR3 DNA: TGTGCCAGCAGCCTCAGGGGGAGACAGCCCCAGCATTTT
CDR3 protein: CASSLRGRQPQHF

V gene: TRBV9
clone size: .
D gene: .
J gene: TRBJ2-2
CDR3 DNA: TGTGCCAGCAGCGTAGAAGGTGCGGGTGAGAACACCGGGGAGCTGTTTTTT
CDR3 protein: CASSVEGAGENTGELFF

V gene: TRBV25-1
clone size: .
D gene: .
J gene: TRBJ2-7
CDR3 DNA: TGTGCCAGCAGTGCCCAGGGCTACTCCTACGAGCAGTACTTC
CDR3 protein: CASSAQGYSYEQYF